These T cell receptor beta chains were read from a single sample in a study of post-analysis software for immune sequencing data. TCRdb independently ran MiXCR on the PCR reads; one entry per CDR3 protein. The table records roughly 800,000 distinct CDR3 sequences, 53% of them present only once. Sequencing was done on a sample of blood. The receptors stem from a girl aged 10-17 years with multiple sclerosis. Both conserved end residues are part of each CDR3. The D gene is left open where the match is weak. For some rows the clone size is stated as once, few or many, or as a class when expanded; others skip it.

clone size	V gene	J gene	D gene	CDR3 protein	CDR3 DNA
.	TRBV3-1	TRBJ2-1	.	CASSQRSLNNEQFF	TGTGCCAGCAGCCAGAGGAGCCTTAACAATGAGCAGTTCTTC
.	TRBV9	TRBJ2-5	.	CASSGQAQETQYF	TGTGCCAGCAGCGGACAGGCGCAAGAGACCCAGTACTTC
.	TRBV12-5	TRBJ1-5	.	CASGSLDQPQHF	TGTGCTAGTGGTTCTCTAGATCAGCCCCAGCATTTT
.	TRBV27	TRBJ2-1	TRBD2	CASSPLAGGPEQFF	TGTGCCAGCAGCCCCCTAGCGGGAGGACCCGAGCAGTTCTTC
few	TRBV29-1	TRBJ2-3	TRBD2	CSVVGLAGGADTQYF	TGCAGCGTTGTAGGCCTAGCGGGAGGAGCAGATACGCAGTATTTT
.	TRBV6-4	TRBJ2-3	.	CASSATDTNTQYF	TGTGCCAGCAGTGCCACGGACACCAATACGCAGTATTTT
few	TRBV12-3/TRBV12-4	TRBJ2-5	TRBD2	CASRTSGGAEQTQYF	TGTGCCAGCCGGACTAGCGGGGGGGCTGAGCAGACCCAGTACTTC
.	TRBV29-1	TRBJ2-7	TRBD1	CSGRTGGYEQYF	TGCAGCGGGAGGACAGGGGGCTACGAGCAGTACTTC
.	TRBV20-1	TRBJ2-4	.	CSAPNGDPAKNIQYF	TGCAGTGCCCCAAACGGGGATCCCGCCAAAAACATTCAGTACTTC
.	TRBV5-5	TRBJ2-5	.	CASSLGSPQEQYF	TGTGCCAGCAGCTTGGGGTCCCCGCAGGAGCAGTACTTC
few	TRBV19	TRBJ1-2	.	CASSSAGANYGYTF	TGTGCCAGTAGTAGCGCGGGAGCTAACTATGGCTACACCTTC
few	TRBV6-5	TRBJ2-7	TRBD2	CASSSLAGSYEQYF	TGTGCCAGCAGTAGTCTAGCGGGGTCCTACGAGCAGTACTTC
.	TRBV10-3	TRBJ2-7	TRBD1	CAISWPGGVGYEQYF	TGTGCCATCAGTTGGCCAGGGGGCGTCGGCTACGAGCAGTACTTC
few	TRBV20-1	TRBJ2-3	.	CSASRFKEAASTDTQYF	TGCAGTGCTAGTCGCTTTAAGGAGGCAGCTAGCACAGATACGCAGTATTTT
.	TRBV5-1	TRBJ2-7	.	CASSQAQGYEQYF	TGCGCCAGCAGCCAAGCACAGGGCTACGAGCAGTACTTC
.	TRBV6-2/TRBV6-3	TRBJ2-1	TRBD1	CASSLYGTGLRNEQFF	TGTGCCAGCAGTCTCTACGGGACAGGGCTTCGCAATGAGCAGTTCTTC
.	TRBV6-4	TRBJ2-1	.	CAGSATGSFVYNEQFF	TGTGCCGGCAGTGCTACCGGCAGTTTCGTCTACAATGAGCAGTTCTTC
.	TRBV5-1	TRBJ2-1	.	CASSGSGLSYNERFF	TGCGCCAGCAGCGGTAGCGGTTTATCCTACAATGAGCGGTTCTTC
.	TRBV20-1	TRBJ2-7	.	CSASRAGHYEQYF	TGCAGTGCTAGTAGAGCGGGACACTACGAGCAGTACTTC
.	TRBV12-3/TRBV12-4	TRBJ2-3	.	CAVFGSSTDAQYF	TGTGCCGTGTTTGGTTCTAGCACAGATGCGCAGTATTTT
.	TRBV5-1	TRBJ2-7	.	CASSIATGSEQYF	TGCGCCAGCAGCATAGCTACAGGTTCCGAGCAGTACTTC
few	TRBV25-1	TRBJ2-4	TRBD1	CASSEDRGAKNIQYF	TGTGCCAGCAGTGAAGACAGGGGAGCCAAAAACATTCAGTACTTC